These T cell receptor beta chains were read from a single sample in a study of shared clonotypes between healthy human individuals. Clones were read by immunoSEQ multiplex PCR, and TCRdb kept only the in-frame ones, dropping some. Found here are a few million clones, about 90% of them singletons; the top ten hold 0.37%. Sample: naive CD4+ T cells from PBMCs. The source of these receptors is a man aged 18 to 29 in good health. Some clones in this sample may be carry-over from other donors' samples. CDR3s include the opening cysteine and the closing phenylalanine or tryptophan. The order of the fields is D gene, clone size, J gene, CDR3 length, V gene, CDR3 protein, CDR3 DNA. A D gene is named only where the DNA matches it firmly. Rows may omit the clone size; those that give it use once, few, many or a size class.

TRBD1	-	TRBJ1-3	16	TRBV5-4	CASSRGQGNSGNTIYF	TGTGCCAGCAGCCGCGGACAGGGGAACTCTGGAAACACCATATATTTT
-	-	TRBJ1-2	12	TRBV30	CAWRLGSAGYTF	TGTGCCTGGAGGCTAGGGTCGGCTGGCTACACCTTC
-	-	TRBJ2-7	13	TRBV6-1	CASSLARANEQYF	TGTGCCAGCAGCTTGGCCAGGGCCAACGAGCAGTACTTC
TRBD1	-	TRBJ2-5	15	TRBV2	CASSRGQGSRETQYF	TGTGCCAGCAGCAGGGGACAGGGAAGTAGGGAGACCCAGTACTTC
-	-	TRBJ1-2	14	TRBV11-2	CASSPTSRGDGYTF	TGTGCCAGCAGCCCGACCTCCCGGGGGGATGGCTACACCTTC
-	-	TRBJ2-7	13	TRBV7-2	CASSLGQVYEQYF	TGTGCCAGCAGCTTAGGACAGGTTTACGAGCAGTACTTC
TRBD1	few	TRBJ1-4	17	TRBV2	CASSAMTRGLVSEKLFF	TGTGCCAGCAGTGCAATGACCAGGGGGCTTGTCAGTGAAAAACTGTTTTTT
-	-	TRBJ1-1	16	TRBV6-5	CASSYSVNSKNTEAFF	TGTGCCAGCAGTTACTCGGTGAACAGTAAGAACACTGAAGCTTTCTTT
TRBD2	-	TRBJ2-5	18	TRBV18	CASSPTISSGLAYGTQYF	TGTGCCAGCTCACCGACTATATCGTCGGGACTAGCTTATGGGACCCAGTACTTC
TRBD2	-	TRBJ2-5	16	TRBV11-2	CASSLSVAGGEETQYF	TGTGCCAGCAGCTTATCGGTAGCGGGAGGGGAGGAGACCCAGTACTTC
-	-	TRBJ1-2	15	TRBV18	CASSLSADLSYGYTF	TGTGCCAGCTCACTCTCAGCTGATCTTAGCTATGGCTACACCTTC
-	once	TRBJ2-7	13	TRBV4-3	CASSQGVAYEQYF	TGCGCCAGCAGCCAGGGGGTGGCCTACGAGCAGTACTTC
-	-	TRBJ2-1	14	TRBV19	CASSIGGPYNEQFF	TGTGCCAGTAGTATCGGCGGCCCCTACAATGAGCAGTTCTTC
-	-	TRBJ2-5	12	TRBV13	CASSLEARSQYF	TGTGCCAGCAGCTTAGAGGCCAGGTCCCAGTACTTC
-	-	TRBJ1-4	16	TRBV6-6	CASSPGRGARSEKLFF	TGTGCCAGCAGCCCTGGGCGGGGGGCTCGGAGTGAAAAACTGTTTTTT
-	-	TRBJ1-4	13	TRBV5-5	CASSLLQTEKLFF	TGTGCCAGCAGCTTGCTACAAACAGAAAAACTGTTTTTT
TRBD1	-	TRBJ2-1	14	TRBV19	CASSKGQVYNEQFF	TGTGCCAGTAGTAAGGGACAGGTCTACAATGAGCAGTTCTTC
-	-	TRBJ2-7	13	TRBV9	CASSPTTRNEQYF	TGTGCCAGCAGCCCGACGACTAGAAACGAGCAGTACTTC
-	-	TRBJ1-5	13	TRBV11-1	CASSSGFNQPQHF	TGTGCCAGCAGCTCGGGGTTCAATCAGCCCCAGCATTTT
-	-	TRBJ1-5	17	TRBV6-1	CASSDVWGSYSNQPQHF	TGTGCCAGCAGTGATGTGTGGGGCTCTTATAGCAATCAGCCCCAGCATTTT
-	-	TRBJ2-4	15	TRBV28	CASSLIPAGQNIQYF	TGTGCCAGCAGCCTTATCCCCGCTGGGCAAAACATTCAGTACTTC
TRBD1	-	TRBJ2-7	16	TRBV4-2	CASSQDGGTGGYEQYF	TGTGCCAGCAGCCAAGATGGAGGGACAGGGGGCTACGAGCAGTACTTC
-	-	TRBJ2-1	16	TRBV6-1	CASSEKLGASYNEQFF	TGTGCCAGCAGTGAAAAATTGGGGGCCTCCTACAATGAGCAGTTCTTC